The 29 T cell receptor beta chains below all came from one sample that was sequenced in a study of CD8 T cells in Susac syndrome. Random hexamers served to reverse transcribe roughly 0.45 to 1 ug RNA. TCRdb redid the calling of the immunoSEQ multiplex PCR reads with MiXCR, one entry per CDR3 protein. This table has around 120,000 distinct CDR3 sequences, 90% to 95% appearing once. Source material: CD4+ T cells from PBMCs. The source of these receptors is a human donor with multiple sclerosis.

The chain carries TRBV7-9 and TRBJ2-7; D is ambiguous. The germline CDR1 and CDR2 sequences are SEHNR and FQNEAQ (reference sequence). Trimming stripped 1 base from V and 3 bases from J, with 10 bases between. The CDR3 has 14 residues. This CDR3 is CASSLGVGIYEQYF. The DNA of the CDR3 is TGTGCCAGCAGCTTAGGGGTAGGGATCTACGAGCAGTACTTC.

This rearrangement joins TRBV5-1 to TRBJ2-7; 7 bases fit TRBD2. This CDR3 region has 15 residues. The V and J ends lost 0 bases and 5 bases, in that order; junction bases with no gene match: 8. Germline-derived CDR1 and CDR2 are SGHRS and YFSETQ. The CDR3 DNA reads TGCGCCAGCAGCTTGGCAGAAGGGACTACCCACGAGCAGTACTTC. It is translated as CASSLAEGTTHEQYF.

DNA of the CDR3: TGTGCCAGCAGCGTAGATCCAGAGGAATATGGCTACACCTTC. Amino acid sequence: CASSVDPEEYGYTF. This rearrangement joins TRBV9 to TRBJ1-2; the D is unclear. Trimming removed 0 bases from V and 5 bases from J, with 11 bases in between. The germline CDR1 and CDR2 sequences are SGDLS and YYNGEE. The CDR3 contains 14 residues.

Notes on this clonotype: An end of the junction differs from the germline gene, which may be a read error. The V call is TRBV12-3 or TRBV12-4, the J call TRBJ2-7; maybe TRBD2 (6 bases). The length of the CDR3 is 14 residues. CDR3 sequence reads: CASSLGAGLGEQYF. CDR3 sequence (DNA): TGTGCCAGCAGCTTAGGGGCGGGACTTGGCGAGCAGTACTTC.

The chain employs TRBV19 and TRBJ2-2, with TRBD1 matching over 9 bases. The CDR3 totals 15 residues. Trimming removed 7 bases from V and 7 bases from J; junction bases left unmatched: 10. Germline V gene lookup returns CDR1 LNHDA and CDR2 SQIVND (reference sequence). For the CDR3, the DNA is TGTGCCAGTACCCTACAGGGGGCACAGCTCGGGGAGCTGTTTTTT. Its protein is CASTLQGAQLGELFF. Filled out from reference TRBV19 and TRBJ2-2, the complete variable domain reads DGGITQSPKYLFRKEGQNVTLSCEQNLNHDAMYWYRQDPGQGLRLIYYSQIVNDFQKGDIAEGYSVSREKKESFPLTVTSAQKNPTAFYLCASTLQGAQLGELFFGEGSRLTVL.

The chain combines TRBV7-9 with TRBJ1-6, with a tentative D call TRBD1 (6 bases). The CDR3 covers 15 residues. The ends were cut back, 1 base at V and 4 bases at J, with 8 bases in the middle. Germline V lookup: CDR1 SEHNR, CDR2 FQNEAQ (reference sequence). CDR3 bases: TGTGCCAGCAGCTTAGAGGGGACATATAATTCACCCCTCCACTTT. It translates to CASSLEGTYNSPLHF.

This clonotype showed up just a few times. The CDR3 loop reads CASSQGTVNSYEQYF. The CDR3 DNA reads as TGCGCCAGCAGCCAGGGGACGGTGAACTCCTACGAGCAGTACTTC. The chain has TRBV4-3 and TRBJ2-7; D possibly uses TRBD1 or TRBD2 (5 bases each). CDR1 is LGHNA, CDR2 YSLEER, per germline. Trimming left V 3 bases short and J 0 bases short, with 12 bases between. CDR3 length: 15 residues.

The chain is built from TRBV4-1 and TRBJ2-2; no clear D gene. V shed 0 bases and J shed 9 bases, with 11 bases lying between them. The V gene's germline CDR1 is MGHRA and CDR2 YSYEKL. The CDR3 is made up of 14 amino acids. The CDR3 region is CASSQEVSVRELFF. DNA of the CDR3: TGCGCCAGCAGCCAAGAGGTGTCGGTCCGGGAGCTGTTTTTT.

The rearrangement joins TRBV7-7 to TRBJ2-3, with D hard to call. CDR1 SSHAT and CDR2 FNYEAQ come from the germline V gene (reference sequence). CDR3 length: 15 residues. V shed 5 bases and J shed 1 base, with 13 bases lying between them. The CDR3 region is CASSRTDGGTDTQYF. In DNA, the CDR3 is TGTGCCAGCAGCAGGACCGACGGAGGCACAGATACGCAGTATTTT.

The chain carries TRBV18 and TRBJ1-1, with D uncertain. Trimming stripped 3 bases from V and 0 bases from J, with 8 bases between. The germline V gene has CDR1 KGHSH and CDR2 LQKENI. The CDR3 length is 14 residues. The CDR3 reads CASSPSVVNTEAFF. CDR3 in DNA: TGTGCCAGCTCACCCTCGGTAGTGAACACTGAAGCTTTCTTT.

This rearrangement joins TRBV7-3 to TRBJ1-6; D possibly corresponds to TRBD1 (5 bases). The CDR3 loop spans 13 amino acids. CDR1 and CDR2 (germline): SGHTA, FQGTGA. Trimming removed 4 bases at V and 7 bases at J, with 8 bases between. The CDR3 nucleotides are TGTGCCAGCAGCTGGGACTTAAATTCACCCCTCCACTTT. This gives the protein CASSWDLNSPLHF.

V usage is TRBV12-3 or TRBV12-4 and J usage is TRBJ1-2; 9 nucleotides agree with TRBD1. With V trimmed by 5 bases and J by 2 bases, 3 bases remained unmatched. This CDR3 is built from 14 residues. This CDR3 is CASSPGTGNYGYTF. The CDR3 region has the DNA TGTGCCAGCAGTCCCGGGACAGGGAACTATGGCTACACCTTC.

CDR3 residues: CASSVVRGGTGYTF. CDR3 sequence (DNA): TGTGCCAGCAGCGTAGTCAGGGGCGGCACTGGCTACACCTTC. The chain combines TRBV9 with TRBJ1-2; D is possibly TRBD1 (6 bases). The CDR3 totals 14 residues. Germline CDR1 SGDLS, CDR2 YYNGEE. V lost 0 bases to trimming and J lost 7 bases, with 13 bases between them.

V and J are TRBV3-1 and TRBJ2-3, with no clear D. The CDR3 spans 15 residues. Trimming shortened V by 5 bases and J by 2 bases, and 14 bases separated the two germline ends. CDR1 is LGHDT and CDR2 is YNNKEL in the germline V gene (reference sequence). The CDR3 sequence: CASSLDTSYTDTQYF. CDR3 DNA: TGTGCCAGCAGCTTAGACACCTCCTACACAGATACGCAGTATTTT.

CDR3 nucleotide sequence: TGTGCCAGTAGGCAGGGTATGAGTCAGCCCCAGCATTTT. The encoded protein is CASRQGMSQPQHF. The V and J genes are TRBV19 and TRBJ1-5; TRBD1 might be the D (5 bases). Germline V gene sequence: CDR1 LNHDA, CDR2 SQIVND (reference sequence). Trimming took 6 bases from V and 6 from J, leaving 12 bases between them. The CDR3 totals 13 residues.

The chain links TRBV7-8 to TRBJ1-5; D not certain. The V and J ends lost 6 bases and 2 bases respectively, with 8 bases between them. Germline loops: CDR1 SGHVS, CDR2 FQNEAQ. This CDR3 has 13 residues. This CDR3 is CASRGPGNQPQHF. The CDR3 coding sequence is TGTGCCAGCAGAGGGCCGGGCAATCAGCCCCAGCATTTT.

J is TRBJ2-1 and V is TRBV20-1; TRBD2 aligns across 13 bases. Germline V CDR1 and CDR2: DFQATT, SNEGSKA (reference sequence). V lost 6 bases and J lost 0; bases outside the gene matches: 8. CDR3 length equals 17 residues. The CDR3 spells CSATRTSGGSSYNEQFF. As DNA, the CDR3 is TGCAGTGCGACCCGGACTAGCGGGGGCAGCTCCTACAATGAGCAGTTCTTC.

In this sample, this clonotype turned up once. This chain connects TRBV20-1 to TRBJ2-3; no clear D gene. The CDR3 runs 11 residues. V was shortened by 1 base and J by 4 bases, with 3 bases between the two germline ends. The V gene's germline CDR1 is DFQATT and CDR2 SNEGSKA (reference sequence). CDR3 DNA sequence: TGCAGTGCTAGAGTGGCAGATACGCAGTATTTT. This sequence encodes CSARVADTQYF.

The chain uses TRBV28 and TRBJ2-5, with D perhaps TRBD1 (6 bases). Germline V CDR1 and CDR2: MDHEN, SYDVKM. V lost 6 bases and J 1 base, leaving 6 bases between the germline ends. CDR3 size: 12 residues. In DNA form, the CDR3 reads TGTGCCAGCAGGGACAGCCAAGAGACCCAGTACTTC. Its protein is CASRDSQETQYF.

This clonotype was counted a single time. The V and J genes are TRBV3-1 and TRBJ2-5; D might be TRBD2 (6 bases). Germline V gene sequence: CDR1 LGHDT, CDR2 YNNKEL (reference sequence). The CDR3 runs 14 residues. V lost 4 bases and J lost 6, with 15 bases in between. The CDR3 region is CASSPGTPVQTQYF. For the CDR3, the DNA is TGTGCCAGCAGCCCCGGGACTCCCGTCCAGACCCAGTACTTC.

V usage is TRBV6-2 or TRBV6-3 and J usage is TRBJ2-5; TRBD2 might be the D (7 bases). The CDR3 is 14 residues long. V was pared by 4 bases and J by 2 bases, with 11 bases between. CDR1 MNHEY and CDR2 SVGEGT come from the germline V gene. As DNA, the CDR3 is TGTGCCAGCAGTTTGGGGGGGCGACAAGAGACCCAGTACTTC. It encodes CASSLGGRQETQYF.

This sequence joins TRBV20-1 and TRBJ2-1, with TRBD2 matching over 11 bases. Germline V gene sequence: CDR1 DFQATT, CDR2 SNEGSKA (reference sequence). With 6 bases clipped from V and 10 bases from J, the junction kept 11 bases outside the gene matches. This CDR3 is 14 amino acids long. Here the CDR3 DNA reads TGCAGTGCCTCGGCGACTAGCGGGGCGCTAGAGCAGTTCTTC. Its translation is CSASATSGALEQFF.

This chain connects TRBV12-3 or TRBV12-4 to TRBJ2-7; D unresolved. V lost 3 bases and J 4 bases, leaving 7 bases between the germline ends. CDR3 length: 12 residues. The CDR3 nucleotides read TGTGCCAGCAGTTTCCTCGAGTACGAGCAGTACTTC. It specifies CASSFLEYEQYF.

The V and J genes are TRBV12-3 or TRBV12-4 and TRBJ1-4; D unclear. V was shortened by 3 bases and J by 0 bases, with 5 bases between the two germline ends. This CDR3 contains 14 residues. The CDR3 bases are TGTGCCAGCAGTTTGACGGCAACTAATGAAAAACTGTTTTTT. Translation gives CASSLTATNEKLFF.

This chain connects TRBV30 to TRBJ1-4; D may be TRBD1 (5 bases). From germline, CDR1 is GTSNPN and CDR2 SVGIG (reference sequence). This CDR3 has 13 residues. Trimming pared 3 bases from V and 8 bases from J, leaving 13 bases between. The CDR3 sequence: CAWRGGRVEKLFF. CDR3 nucleotide sequence: TGTGCCTGGAGGGGCGGCAGGGTAGAAAAACTGTTTTTT.

This sequence joins TRBV7-9 and TRBJ1-2; 8 bases align to TRBD1. Losses at the gene ends were 4 bases for V and 8 bases for J; bases not matched to a gene: 6. The CDR3 spans 13 residues. Germline V gene sequence: CDR1 SEHNR, CDR2 FQNEAQ (reference sequence). CDR3: CASSWQGAGGYTF. The CDR3 DNA is TGTGCCAGCAGCTGGCAGGGGGCTGGGGGCTACACCTTC.

The DNA for the CDR3 is TGTGCCAGCAGTTTGGCGGGGGTGGGATCACCCCTCCACTTT. Its translation: CASSLAGVGSPLHF. The V call is TRBV27, the J call TRBJ1-6, with D tentatively TRBD1 (5 bases). V was trimmed by 3 bases and J by 10 bases, leaving 13 bases between them. Per germline, CDR1 MNHEY and CDR2 SMNVEV (reference sequence). CDR3 length: 14 residues.

The rearrangement links TRBV5-1 to TRBJ1-1; 8 nucleotides match TRBD1. CDR1 SGHRS and CDR2 YFSETQ come from the germline V gene. The CDR3 runs 14 residues. The trim removed 2 bases at V and 1 base at J, leaving 1 base unmatched. The CDR3: CASSFGTGNTEAFF. CDR3 DNA: TGCGCCAGCAGCTTCGGGACAGGGAACACTGAAGCTTTCTTT.

This clonotype has only one observation. The DNA of the CDR3 is TGTGCCAGCAGCTCCCCCGCAAGGACAAACACTGAAGCTTTCTTT. Its translation: CASSSPARTNTEAFF. This chain joins TRBV5-5 and TRBJ1-1, with D possibly being TRBD1 (5 bases). In germline, CDR1 is SGHKS, CDR2 YYEKEE (reference sequence). This CDR3 has 15 amino acids. V was clipped by 3 bases and J by 2 bases, with 14 bases between them.